These 26 T cell receptor beta chains were sequenced from one sample in a study of regulatory T cells in long-lasting Graves disease. Stated time point: persistent/refractory GD, antithyroid drugs over 5 years with positive TRAb. PBMC RNA served as the TCR library source. HTBI primers from iRepertoire and Arm-PCR of CDR3 regions yielded the TCR beta libraries. Via MiXCR, TCRdb re-called the multiplex PCR reads, giving one row per CDR3 protein. Among a few hundred thousand distinct CDR3 sequences listed, less than 25% were seen once. The sample consisted of peripheral blood mononuclear cells (PBMCs), taken when the disease was refractory, from a patient treated with antithyroid drugs. The receptors stem from a female donor with Graves disease.

The V call is TRBV6-2 or TRBV6-3, the J call TRBJ1-2; 11 bases are shared with TRBD1. From germline, CDR1 is MNHEY and CDR2 SVGEGT. Losses at the gene ends were 4 bases for V and 7 bases for J; bases not matched to a gene: 8. The CDR3 is made up of 15 amino acids. The CDR3 spells CASSSRTGGAGGYTF. CDR3 nucleotides: TGTGCCAGCAGTTCCCGGACAGGGGGCGCCGGTGGCTACACCTTC.

This clonotype showed up many times. The gene calls are TRBV28 and TRBJ1-1, with D unresolved. Germline values: CDR1 MDHEN, CDR2 SYDVKM. The length of the CDR3 is 15 residues. The V and J ends lost 1 base and 5 bases respectively, with 14 bases between them. The CDR3 DNA sequence: TGTGCCAGCAGTTTATTGCGGGGTCGAGGAACTGAAGCTTTCTTT. Encoded protein: CASSLLRGRGTEAFF.

There are a few counts of this clonotype. V gene TRBV5-1 combines with J gene TRBJ2-7; D perhaps matches TRBD2 (5 bases). The CDR3 runs 15 residues. Trimming took off 5 bases at V and 4 bases at J, with 19 bases between the two ends. The germline gives CDR1 SGHRS, CDR2 YFSETQ. The CDR3 reads CASSLNLDSTYEQYF. For the CDR3, the DNA is TGCGCCAGCAGTTTAAATTTGGACTCCACTTACGAGCAGTACTTC.

The V and J genes are TRBV11-1 and TRBJ2-7; 8 positions agree with TRBD2. The CDR3 has 14 residues. Germline CDR1 and CDR2: SGHAT and FQDESV (reference sequence). The V segment lost 3 bases and the J segment 2 bases; nucleotides outside the gene matches: 3. The CDR3 reads CASSFVGRAYEQYF. DNA of the CDR3: TGTGCCAGCAGCTTCGTCGGGAGGGCCTACGAGCAGTACTTC.

The CDR3 DNA reads as TGTGCCAGCAGTTTCGGGGACAGGGCACTCCCGAACTATGGCTACACCTTC. Translated: CASSFGDRALPNYGYTF. The rearrangement links TRBV28 to TRBJ1-2; 9 bases are shared with TRBD1. The CDR3 runs to 17 residues. Trimming removed 3 bases from V and 2 bases from J; junction bases left unmatched: 10. CDR1 is MDHEN, CDR2 SYDVKM, per germline.

This clonotype was detected a few times. The J gene is TRBJ1-4, the V gene TRBV7-2, with a possible D match to TRBD1 (5 bases). The ends were cut back, 5 bases at V and 2 bases at J, with 15 bases in the middle. The CDR3 extends over 16 amino acids. Looked up from germline, CDR1 is SGHTA and CDR2 is FQGNSA. Here the CDR3 reads CASSPGWSGTNEKLFF. CDR3 bases: TGTGCCAGCAGCCCTGGCTGGTCAGGGACTAATGAAAAACTGTTTTTT.

This clonotype was seen just once. The CDR3 loop is CASSYSKRADYGYTF. The CDR3 DNA is TGTGCCAGCAGTTACTCGAAAAGGGCAGACTATGGCTACACCTTC. This sequence joins TRBV6-2 or TRBV6-3 and TRBJ1-2; D is ambiguous. Per germline, CDR1 MNHEY and CDR2 SVGEGT. The CDR3 is made up of 15 amino acids. The V gene lost 0 bases and the J gene lost 3 bases, with 11 bases spanning the gap.

The chain is built from TRBV9 and TRBJ2-5; perhaps D is TRBD1 or TRBD2 (5 bases each). The CDR3 is made up of 20 amino acids. Looked up from germline, CDR1 is SGDLS and CDR2 is YYNGEE. V lost 1 base and J 4 bases, leaving 29 bases between the germline ends. For the CDR3, the DNA is TGTGCCAGCAGCGTAAATCCGACCGCTCAACCGGGACGAGTAGGAGAGACCCAGTACTTC. Translated: CASSVNPTAQPGRVGETQYF.

Here the CDR3 DNA reads TGCAGTGCTCCACGGGGTGTAAACACTGAAGCTTTCTTT. Protein: CSAPRGVNTEAFF. This chain joins TRBV20-1 and TRBJ1-1; no firm D call. This CDR3 has 13 amino acids. V lost 5 bases, J lost 2 bases, and 12 bases lay in between. Germline V gene sequence: CDR1 DFQATT, CDR2 SNEGSKA (reference sequence).

This chain connects TRBV14 to TRBJ1-1; D gene uncertain. Per germline, CDR1 SGHDN and CDR2 FVKESK. The CDR3 is 14 amino acids. The ends were cut back, 2 bases at V and 5 bases at J, with 12 bases in the middle. The CDR3 reads CASSQISDLTEAFF. In DNA, the CDR3 is TGTGCCAGCAGCCAAATTTCGGACCTTACTGAAGCTTTCTTT.

This clonotype has ten or more counts. The chain joins TRBV30 to TRBJ2-7; D may be TRBD2 (5 bases). The ends were cut back, 7 bases at V and 6 bases at J, with 22 bases in the middle. Germline CDR1 and CDR2: GTSNPN and SVGIG (reference sequence). The CDR3 length is 14 residues. CDR3 sequence reads: CAFGSGGQVSEQYF. CDR3 DNA: TGTGCCTTTGGCAGCGGTGGGCAGGTATCCGAGCAGTACTTC.

This chain uses TRBV19 with TRBJ2-1; D gene unclear. This CDR3 has 13 amino acids. Trimming stripped 7 bases from V and 0 bases from J, with 7 bases between. Germline CDR1 reads LNHDA; CDR2 reads SQIVND (reference sequence). The CDR3 bases are TGTGCCAGTAATGATGGCTCCTACAATGAGCAGTTCTTC. Protein: CASNDGSYNEQFF. Based on the CDR3 plus reference TRBV19 and TRBJ2-1, the full variable domain is DGGITQSPKYLFRKEGQNVTLSCEQNLNHDAMYWYRQDPGQGLRLIYYSQIVNDFQKGDIAEGYSVSREKKESFPLTVTSAQKNPTAFYLCASNDGSYNEQFFGPGTRLTVL.

V is TRBV7-2 and J is TRBJ2-3; 9 bases fit TRBD2. V lost 3 bases and J lost 4; bases outside the gene matches: 2. CDR1 is SGHTA, CDR2 FQGNSA, per germline. The CDR3 consists of 14 residues. CDR3 loop: CASSFSGSADTQYF. The CDR3, as DNA: TGTGCCAGCAGCTTTAGCGGGAGTGCAGATACGCAGTATTTT.

This clonotype was seen ten or more times. The chain employs TRBV28 and TRBJ1-1, with TRBD1 matching 8 bases. The CDR3 extends over 12 amino acids. With V trimmed by 6 bases and J by 7 bases, 4 bases remained unmatched. Germline V gene lookup returns CDR1 MDHEN and CDR2 SYDVKM. The CDR3 reads CASSLGQGEAFF. CDR3 in DNA: TGTGCCAGCAGCTTAGGACAGGGTGAAGCTTTCTTT.

The chain carries TRBV3-1 and TRBJ2-1; 12 nucleotides line up with TRBD2. The V and J ends lost 6 bases and 7 bases, in that order; junction bases with no gene match: 4. The germline CDR1 and CDR2 sequences are LGHDT and YNNKEL (reference sequence). The CDR3 runs 14 residues. DNA of the CDR3: TGTGCCAGCAGTCCTAGCGGGAGGGAAAATGAGCAGTTCTTC. Amino acids: CASSPSGRENEQFF.

As concerns this clonotype: The conserved phenylalanine or tryptophan is not found at the CDR3 terminus, so this likely reflects a read error. The genes are TRBV30 and TRBJ2-5, with TRBD2 identical over 8 bases. Germline CDR1 and CDR2: GTSNPN and SVGIG (reference sequence). This CDR3 has 16 residues. V lost 0 bases and J lost 1; bases outside the gene matches: 7. Here the CDR3 DNA reads TGTGCCTGGAGTGTAGGGCTAGCGGGCTCCCAAGAGACCCAGTACCTC. This codes for CAWSVGLAGSQETQYL.

This clonotype has only a few counts. The chain couples TRBV7-2 to TRBJ2-7; D assignment may be TRBD1 or TRBD2 (5 bases each). The CDR3 is 14 amino acids. Trimming removed 2 bases at V and 0 bases at J, with 8 bases between. Germline V gene sequence: CDR1 SGHTA, CDR2 FQGNSA. In DNA, the CDR3 is TGTGCCAGCAGCTTACTCGGGGCCTCCTACGAGCAGTACTTC. This codes for CASSLLGASYEQYF.

Only a few counts were recorded for this clonotype. This chain connects TRBV18 to TRBJ2-7; D gene unclear. Germline V gene data show CDR1 as KGHSH and CDR2 as LQKENI. Between the trimmed V and J ends, which lost 3 bases and 5 bases, there was a span of 8 bases. CDR3 length: 12 amino acids. Here the CDR3 reads CASSPLYNEQYF. CDR3 sequence (DNA): TGTGCCAGCTCACCTTTATACAACGAGCAGTACTTC.

This clonotype showed up just once. V is TRBV5-1 and J is TRBJ2-7; D unresolved. V was pared by 4 bases and J by 1 base, with 15 bases between. The CDR3 totals 15 residues. Germline lookup yields CDR1 SGHRS and CDR2 YFSETQ. CDR3 DNA: TGCGCCAGCAGCATGGATGTAGCAGCTTCCTACGAGCAGTACTTC. It specifies CASSMDVAASYEQYF. The entire variable domain, with the rest obtained from reference TRBV5-1 and TRBJ2-7, is as follows: KAGVTQTPRYLIKTRGQQVTLSCSPISGHRSVSWYQQTPGQGLQFLFEYFSETQRNKGNFPGRFSGRQFSNSRSEMNVSTLELGDSALYLCASSMDVAASYEQYFGPGTRLTVT.

This rearrangement joins TRBV11-2 to TRBJ2-5; the match to TRBD1 covers 9 bases. CDR1 is SGHAT, CDR2 FQNNGV, per germline. J gave up 1 base and V 8 bases, and 8 bases lay outside the gene matches. The CDR3 runs to 15 residues. The DNA of the CDR3 is TGTGCCAGCGGGCCGGGACAGGGCATCCAAGAGACCCAGTACTTC. Encoded protein: CASGPGQGIQETQYF. Supplemented by reference TRBV11-2 and TRBJ2-5, the full variable domain reads EAGVAQSPRYKIIEKRQSVAFWCNPISGHATLYWYQQILGQGPKLLIQFQNNGVVDDSQLPKDRFSAERLKGVDSTLKIQPAKLEDSAVYLCASGPGQGIQETQYFGPGTRLLVL.

This clonotype was counted many times. V usage is TRBV2 and J usage is TRBJ1-6; 9 bases are shared with TRBD1. The V and J ends lost 3 bases and 6 bases, in that order; junction bases with no gene match: 3. This CDR3 comprises 15 residues. Germline CDR1 is SNHLY and CDR2 is FYNNEI. CDR3 sequence reads: CASSEGTGSNSPLHF. Written as DNA, the CDR3 is TGTGCCAGCAGTGAGGGGACAGGGAGTAATTCACCCCTCCACTTT.

The chain carries TRBV6-2 or TRBV6-3 and TRBJ1-4, with D maybe TRBD1 (5 bases). There are 16 residues in the CDR3. The V gene lost 5 bases and the J gene lost 0 bases, with 13 bases spanning the gap. Germline assignment: CDR1 MNHEY and CDR2 SVGEGT. CDR3 protein: CASSEAGRPTNEKLFF. CDR3 coding DNA: TGTGCCAGCAGTGAAGCAGGGAGGCCAACTAATGAAAAACTGTTTTTT.

This chain uses TRBV7-3 with TRBJ2-1, with 9 bases fitting TRBD2. Per germline, CDR1 SGHTA and CDR2 FQGTGA. The CDR3 is made up of 19 amino acids. J lost 5 bases, V lost 5 bases, and 19 bases had no gene match. The chain's CDR3 is CASSLRGGAGGRGNNEQFF. DNA for the CDR3: TGTGCCAGCAGCCTTCGAGGAGGCGCGGGAGGGCGCGGGAACAATGAGCAGTTCTTC.

This clonotype has a handful of counts. The chain links TRBV27 to TRBJ2-7; the match to TRBD1 covers 9 bases. CDR3 size: 13 residues. J gave up 5 bases and V 3 bases, and 2 bases lay outside the gene matches. From germline, CDR1 is MNHEY and CDR2 SMNVEV (reference sequence). CDR3 nucleotide sequence: TGTGCCAGCAGTTTGACAGGGGGTGACGAGCAGTACTTC. This encodes CASSLTGGDEQYF.

The V and J genes are TRBV7-9 and TRBJ2-2, with D perhaps TRBD2 (6 bases). CDR3 length equals 18 residues. Deletions cut 2 bases from V and 3 bases from J, with 19 bases between. The germline V gene encodes CDR1 SEHNR and CDR2 FQNEAQ (reference sequence). The CDR3: CASSLFRGLSGDTGELFF. The CDR3 DNA sequence: TGTGCCAGCAGCTTATTTCGGGGTCTATCGGGAGACACCGGGGAGCTGTTTTTT.

This clonotype was observed many times. This chain joins TRBV2 and TRBJ1-2; the D is unclear. V gave up 7 bases and J gave up 4 bases, with 22 bases separating them. In germline, CDR1 is SNHLY, CDR2 FYNNEI. The length of the CDR3 is 16 residues. The CDR3 DNA reads as TGTGCCAGCACCTATACCGAGCTGGCAGCAAGCTATGGCTACACCTTC. Residues: CASTYTELAASYGYTF.